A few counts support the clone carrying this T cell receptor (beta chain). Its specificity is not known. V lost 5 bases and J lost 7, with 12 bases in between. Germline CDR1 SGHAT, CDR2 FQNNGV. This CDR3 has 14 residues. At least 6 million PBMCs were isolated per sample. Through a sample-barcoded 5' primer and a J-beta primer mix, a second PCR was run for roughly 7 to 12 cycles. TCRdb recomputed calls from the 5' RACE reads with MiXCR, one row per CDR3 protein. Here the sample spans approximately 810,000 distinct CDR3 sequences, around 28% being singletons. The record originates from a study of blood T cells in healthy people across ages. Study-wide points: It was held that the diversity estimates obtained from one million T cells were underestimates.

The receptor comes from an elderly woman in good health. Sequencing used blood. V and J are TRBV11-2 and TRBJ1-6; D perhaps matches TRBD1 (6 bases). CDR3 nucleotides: TGTGCCAGCAGCCCGGACAGCGAGAATTCACCCCTCCACTTT. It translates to CASSPDSENSPLHF.